This TCR beta chain derives from a study of cytomegalovirus exposure and HLA in healthy donors (dated 2017 in TCRdb). For context, the study as a whole: An earlier analysis of several hundred of the donors reported about 280 Gb of sequence data and some 110 million unique TCR beta sequences obtained from about 179 million T cells. In an earlier analysis of several hundred of the donors, high-throughput TCR beta sequencing was used to judge whether each TCR beta V gene segment behaved as functional or pseudogenic. Besides the first cohort of under 700 subjects, a separate validation cohort made up of over a hundred different subjects was used. The T cell repertoires of roughly 660 subjects were profiled by immunosequencing and related to cytomegalovirus serostatus. An early release covering just under 650 HLA-typed donors comprised about 300 gigabases of sequencing data and roughly 86 million unique TCR sequences. A later analysis re-examined previously published TCR beta repertoires from hundreds of donors and added high-resolution HLA genotyping to investigate patterns of TCR occurrence. Among several hundred genotyped donors of the cohort, an average of approximately 220,000 unique TCR beta nucleotide sequences was sequenced per donor, of which roughly 17% were non-productive. Alongside the repertoire data, information on donor age, sex, ethnicity and CMV serostatus was compiled. The study combined high-throughput TCR immunosequencing, statistical association of individual TCRs with disease status, and machine learning to predict cytomegalovirus infection status. Every discovery cohort repertoire had been produced on one sequencing platform. A later genetic analysis used genome-wide SNP genotypes for about 55% of the 666 donors, treating that subset as a discovery cohort. Class I and class II HLA loci were covered by the typing at four-digit resolution. The aim of the study was to test whether cataloging public T cell receptors could identify signatures of past pathogen exposure. Typing coverage differed by locus: A, B, C, DRB1 and DQB1 were typed in about 620-630 donors, DQA1 in 522, DPA1 in approximately 600, and DPB1 in roughly 470. Rather than drawing on any new phenotypic data, the later analysis identified candidate immune exposures from TCR beta sequences and the way those sequences occurred across donors. Of the roughly 400 genotyped donors, approximately 81% were placed in the genetic ancestry cluster associated with self-reported Caucasian donors. Because of strong linkage in the cohort, five DR-DQ haplotypes were treated as single units for association and clustering. Paper-wide results and their limitations: A later genetic analysis reported fewer N-insertions in productive TCRs among donors in an Asian-associated ancestry cluster than the roughly 720-donor mean. In a later analysis, most CMV-associated TCR beta chains were found to appear HLA-restricted, with HLA associations seemingly driven largely by CMV exposure. Because counts were too low, some 17 rarely observed V segments, including chromosome 9 orphons, were left out of the earlier analysis of approximately 500 of the donors. Presence/absence analyses assumed roughly uniform sequencing depth across donors, an assumption that may not hold. For the cohort, immune exposure information was limited to CMV serostatus. A total of fewer than 200 TCR beta chains were listed by the study as associated with cytomegalovirus. The classifier was reported to diagnose cytomegalovirus status with high specificity and sensitivity in both the original cohort and the validation cohort. Assigning TCR associations to individual alleles was difficult when HLA alleles, especially DR and DQ, strongly co-occurred. Because HLA typing was unavailable for some donors at each locus, only the typed subset was used in association tests. In a later genetic analysis, a missense DCLRE1C variant was associated with V-gene and J-gene trimming of TCR beta chains, and the association was replicated in an independent cohort. In a later analysis, HLA-associated TCR beta chains were found to be more clonally expanded and to have lower generation probabilities than equally common non-associated chains. A further reported finding was that TCR beta sequences accurately predicted the HLA-A and HLA-B alleles for most subjects in the first cohort. At a false discovery rate of 0.05, a later analysis linked around 17,000 TCR beta sequences to specific HLA alleles. Only TCR beta chains were sequenced in this cohort, and the absence of alpha or paired-chain data limited detectable features. A later analysis found that TCR association rates varied across HLA loci, with DRB1 alleles showing the most associated TCRs and HLA-C alleles the fewest. In a later analysis, several top co-occurrence clusters were reported to appear linked to parvovirus B19, influenza, CMV and Epstein-Barr virus. The sequencing pipeline was judged likely to have produced a cluster of highly shared sequence variants as a technical artifact. Because the 87-base-pair reads could not distinguish some IMGT-functional V segments, including TRBV6-2 and TRBV6-3, those segments were excluded. A few of the identified cytomegalovirus-associated TCR beta chains were confirmed in vitro to be specific for cytomegalovirus antigens. Across donors, most TCR sequences were observed very rarely, whereas some public TCRs were present in many individuals. Linkage disequilibrium might explain the correlated functional status among segregating V segments, but an unknown experimental factor could not be excluded. The authors suggested that the approach could potentially be extended to other disease states and immunological phenotypes. An earlier analysis of several hundred of the donors showed that most TCR beta V segments appeared in productive rearrangements either about 90% or about 30% of the time, which broadly matched IMGT annotations.

Libraries came from the immunoSEQ multiplex PCR assay. The multiplex PCR relied on a mix of 60 forward primers for TCR Vbeta segments and 13 reverse primers for TCR Jbeta segments. The CDR3 region of rearranged TCR beta genes was amplified from genomic DNA by a multiplex PCR assay. Amplified TCR beta libraries were sequenced as 87-base-pair reads on the Illumina HiSeq System. In the source study's methods: A later analysis counted approximately 84 million unique TCR beta chains across the 550 to 750 repertoires, and 10 million to 12 million of these chains were shared by at least two donors. Raw reads were error-corrected and collapsed into unique sequences with a nearest-neighbor algorithm that merged closely related sequences to remove PCR and sequencing errors. CDR3 sequences were aligned to IMGT reference sequences to assign V, D and J gene segments. For a sequence to be retained, at least a six-nucleotide match to both a V gene segment and a J gene segment was required. A rearrangement was called productive if the CDR3 had no stop codons and remained in frame with V and J, and every other rearrangement was called non-productive. CDR3 was defined by IMGT convention, running from the second conserved V-encoded cysteine to the conserved J-encoded phenylalanine. The earlier analysis of a few hundred of the donors excluded sequences that lacked an unambiguous match to a single V gene segment. In an earlier analysis of around 590 of the donors, a V segment was called functional when productive rearrangements were above 56.7%, and segregating when the standard deviation between donors exceeded 5%. A statistical classification framework was built for diagnosing cytomegalovirus status from the catalog of TCR beta chain sequences. In a later analysis, TCR nucleotide sequences were compared against IMGT/GENE-DB human TR gene sequences so that V and J genes could be assigned. In a later analysis, CDR3 sequences and most-parsimonious VDJ recombination scenarios were assigned using the TCRdist pipeline. A later analysis defined each TCR beta chain by its CDR3 amino acid sequence plus V-gene family, and excluded reads lacking a unique V-gene family. A later analysis removed 450 to 600 highly shared, low-generation-probability nucleotide sequences to deal with suspected cross-contamination and a sequencing artifact. For each public chain, a later analysis derived a clonal expansion index from normalized ranks of inferred template counts within each repertoire. In a later analysis, generation probabilities were computed with a VDJ recombination model fitted to out-of-frame rearrangements, and the resulting probabilities were checked against IGoR. In a later analysis, hypergeometric tests were used to score TCR-TCR, TCR-HLA and TCR-CMV co-occurrence, with a repertoire-size bias correction applied to TCR pairs. False discovery rates were estimated in a later analysis by permuting HLA or CMV assignments 20 times. In a later analysis, co-occurring TCRs were grouped using DBSCAN, and TCRdist sequence similarity was added for clustering within HLA-allele-positive subsets. Co-occurrence clustering excluded repertoires with fewer than 30,000 or more than 120,000 public chains, plus five with anomalous nucleotide sharing. What TCRdb holds here is the immuneACCESS table cut down to in-frame rearrangements. Part of the clones is not present; checked against another copy, under half of the missing clones reflect an unresolved V gene, and the others are unexplained. The V and J calls and clone size were taken over from that table, and D and trimming were inferred from the DNA. In all, the sample holds over 130,000 clones, and about 80% of those were seen once. Over 1.5% of the sample is held by the ten biggest clonotypes.

Details on this clone: Its binding antigen is unknown. Base qualities are not at hand, and no much larger clone is one base apart.

The cohort comprised under 700 healthy bone marrow donors. At the time of sampling, all cohort members were nominally healthy, though unrecorded immune exposures were likely present. The donor tested CMV seronegative, placing the donor among the roughly 350 seronegative members of the cohort. A peripheral blood sample was collected from each donor, and TCR beta sequencing was performed on peripheral blood mononuclear cells. The Qiagen DNeasy Blood Extraction Kit was used to extract genomic DNA from the blood cell samples. CDR1 WNHNN and CDR2 SYGVQD were looked up in the germline V gene (reference sequence). The CDR3 covers 16 residues, taking in both the cysteine and the phenylalanine. Solely the CDR3 DNA is kept, with 48 bases framed from the first base. V is clipped by 3 bases and J by 4 bases, and the sequence between their germline boundaries is 16 bases long.

The chain employs TRBV10-1 and TRBJ2-1; the D gene lacks a confident call. Sequencing was performed on PBMCs. This sequence was found in a man aged 40-50 years in good health and CMV-seronegative. The nucleotides read TGCGCCAGCAGTGATGTTATAGCATCCGGGTACAATGAGCAGTTCTTC. The translation is CASSDVIASGYNEQFF.